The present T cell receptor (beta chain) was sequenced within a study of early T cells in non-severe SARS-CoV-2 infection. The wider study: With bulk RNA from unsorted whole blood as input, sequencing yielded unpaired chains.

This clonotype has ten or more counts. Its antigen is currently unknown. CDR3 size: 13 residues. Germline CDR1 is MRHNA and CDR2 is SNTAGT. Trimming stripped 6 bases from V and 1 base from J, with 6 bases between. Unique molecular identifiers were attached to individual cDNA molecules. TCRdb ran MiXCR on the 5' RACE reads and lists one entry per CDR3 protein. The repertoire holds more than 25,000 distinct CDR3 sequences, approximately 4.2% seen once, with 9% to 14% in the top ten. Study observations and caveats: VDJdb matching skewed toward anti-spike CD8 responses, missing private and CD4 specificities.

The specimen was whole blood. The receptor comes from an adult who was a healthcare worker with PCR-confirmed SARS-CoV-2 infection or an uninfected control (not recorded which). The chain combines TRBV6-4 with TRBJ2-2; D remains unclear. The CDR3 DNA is TGTGCCAGCAGCCCGGGGAACACCGGGGAGCTGTTTTTT. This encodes CASSPGNTGELFF.